The sequence of this T cell receptor (beta chain) was determined in a study of Ad26.COV2.S vaccination and SARS-CoV-2 variants (dated by TCRdb to 2020 to 2022). As for the study more broadly: Donors in the vaccine arm were drawn from COV1001, a multicentre, randomized, double-blind, placebo-controlled phase I-IIa trial testing Ad26.COV2.S in healthy adults. Participants in the trial were split at random into five groups of five each, receiving low-dose or high-dose Ad26.COV2.S once or twice, or else placebo on both occasions. Sequencing of the TCRbeta repertoire served to evaluate the specificity and breadth of SARS-CoV-2-reactive T cell receptors following Ad26.COV2.S vaccination. A total of some 30 samples were included in the TCR-sequenced set, comprising some 20 Ad26.COV2.S vaccine recipients, 5 placebo recipients and 8 SARS-CoV-2 convalescent individuals. Ad26.COV2.S was administered intramuscularly at a dose of 5x10^10 or 1x10^11 viral particles, either as one shot or as two shots given 56 days apart. Throughout the experiments and outcome assessment, investigators stayed blinded to trial group allocation. Here is what the overall study found, with its caveats: Compared with placebo recipients, Ad26.COV2.S recipients showed higher spike-specific TCR breadth (P = 0.0014). The study lacked the statistical power to compare responses across vaccine doses or regimens. Comparable non-spike TCR breadth was observed between vaccine and placebo recipients, consistent with only spike being contained in the vaccine. The authors noted that the TCR breadth and depth analyses may have underestimated total T cell responses. After vaccination, spike-specific CD8+ and CD4+ T cell responses were reported to show substantial breadth.

This clone has just a few counts. Its antigen is currently not known. A junction end diverges from the germline sequence, so it may reflect a read error. The sample's treatment or condition label, decoded: about 20 received Ad26.COV2.S at low or high dose, single or two shots; 5 received placebo; per-sample allocation not given. For vaccine and placebo recipients, the sequenced repertoires came from samples collected on day 63 after the first injection. In Cohort 1b, about two dozen adults aged 18-55 years were enrolled at a single site in Boston, USA, between 29 July and 7 August 2020. Ad26.COV2.S was a replication-incompetent adenovirus type 26 vector that expressed a prefusion-stabilized SARS-CoV-2 spike protein derived from the original Wuhan strain. The immunoSEQ Assay was the method used to sequence TCRbeta CDR3 regions. After extraction, genomic DNA underwent amplification by bias-controlled multiplex PCR, followed by high-throughput sequencing. As for the authors' bioinformatics: To quantify the absolute abundance of every unique TCRbeta CDR3 region, sequences were collapsed and filtered. T cell fraction was estimated by normalizing TCRbeta template counts to usable DNA, with usable DNA measured through amplification of reference genes found in all nucleated cells. Repertoire TCRs were annotated as SARS-CoV-2-specific when V gene, CDR3 amino acid sequence and J gene were exactly matched to a known reactive TCR set. MIRA supplied the reference SARS-CoV-2 TCR set, which was filtered for enrichment in COVID-19-positive ImmuneCODE repertoires so that public or cross-reactive TCRs were removed. Using the MIRA antigens, annotated TCRs were further analysed by specific ORF or by position within an ORF. Breadth was defined as annotated unique rearrangements over total unique productive rearrangements; depth was the summed frequency of those rearrangements. Two-sided Wilcoxon rank-sum tests were used to compare TCR breadth between groups. TCRdb carries this immuneACCESS record with in-frame sequences only. Its versions omit some clonotypes, under half of them owing to an unresolved V gene in the studies checked, with the rest unexplained. V and J calls and clone size are given by that table; D and trimming were obtained from the DNA. This sample is represented by around 250,000 clones; 87% of them were singletons. The ten top clones hold under 3% of the sample.

From the cysteine through the phenylalanine, the CDR3 covers 13 amino acids. Just CDR3 DNA is preserved here, 39 bases in frame from base 1. Per the germline V gene (reference sequence), LGHDT is the CDR1 and YNNKEL is the CDR2. Specimen: peripheral blood, collected in a trial of Ad26.COV2.S vaccine versus placebo. This TCR derives from a person between 18 and 65 years old who received the Ad26.COV2.S COVID-19 vaccine or a placebo. This receptor chain uses TRBV3-1 (or the pseudogene TRBV3-2) and TRBJ1-2; the D segment could be TRBD1, given 6 matching bases. The nucleotide sequence reads as follows: TGTGCCAGCAACCAAGGGGGAGTGGGCGGCTACACCTTC. Translated, this gives CASNQGGVGGYTF.